This TCR beta chain was sequenced in a study of CD8 T cells in ankylosing spondylitis. Each CDR3 protein gets one entry after TCRdb re-called the 5' RACE reads with MiXCR. The sample holds over 700,000 distinct CDR3 sequences, roughly 20% seen once. This clonotype was found a few times. Its antigen is not identified. Trimming at V came to 6 bases and at J to 7 bases, leaving 14 bases not matched to a gene. The CDR3 runs 15 residues. Germline V gives CDR1 DFQATT, CDR2 SNEGSKA (reference sequence). Study-level points and caveats: Roughly eight highly homologous variants made up a TCR beta motif that seemed to typify ankylosing spondylitis blood.

This sequence joins TRBV20-1 and TRBJ2-7, with 11 bases lining up with TRBD2. The sample was blood, either unsorted or a sorted T cell fraction (not recorded which). The receptor comes from a male donor with ankylosing spondylitis. The CDR3 DNA sequence: TGCAGTGCCGGTACTAGCGGGAGCATGGGCCGGGAGCAGTACTTC. Translated: CSAGTSGSMGREQYF.